What follows are 27 T cell receptor beta chains derived from one specimen sequenced in a study of Graves' ophthalmopathy and Graves' hyperthyroidism. Amplification targeted the TCR beta CDR3 regions, with RNA transcripts as the source material. The first-round RT-PCR employed HTBI primers together with the Qiagen OneStep RT-PCR kit. A multiplex PCR was then performed as the second round. Each CDR3 protein gets one entry after TCRdb re-called the multiplex PCR reads with MiXCR. Of some 390,000 distinct CDR3 sequences listed, around 18% are singletons. Material: peripheral blood. The source of these receptors is a woman between 18 and 29 years old with Graves' ophthalmopathy.

This clonotype has only one observation. V gene TRBV6-2 or TRBV6-3 combines with J gene TRBJ2-5; the D is unclear. CDR1 and CDR2 (germline): MNHEY, SVGEGT. This CDR3 has 19 residues. Trimming pared 0 bases from V and 5 bases from J, leaving 25 bases between. The CDR3 DNA follows: TGTGCCAGCAGTTACTCGAATAGGGTGGGTCCGCCCCCTGCCGAGACCCAGTACTTC. Amino acid sequence: CASSYSNRVGPPPAETQYF.

This chain links TRBV20-1 with TRBJ2-7; D might be TRBD2 (5 bases). Trimming shortened V by 1 base and J by 6 bases, and 13 bases separated the two germline ends. CDR1 is DFQATT, CDR2 SNEGSKA, per germline (reference sequence). CDR3 length: 13 residues. As DNA, the CDR3 is TGCAGTGCTAGAGCCGGACTCGTCGGCGAGCAGTACTTC. It translates to CSARAGLVGEQYF.

There are many counts of this clonotype. The chain employs TRBV3-1 and TRBJ2-7, with D maybe TRBD2 (5 bases). Trimming cost V 0 bases and J 1 base, with 13 bases left between them. Germline values: CDR1 LGHDT, CDR2 YNNKEL (reference sequence). This CDR3 is 16 amino acids long. The DNA for the CDR3 is TGTGCCAGCAGCCAAGATATAGCTTGGACTTCCTACGAGCAGTACTTC. The encoded protein is CASSQDIAWTSYEQYF.

The V gene is TRBV2, the J gene TRBJ2-7; perhaps TRBD2 as D (5 bases). Trimming removed 0 bases at V and 6 bases at J, with 9 bases between. The CDR3 contains 13 residues. Germline V gene data show CDR1 as SNHLY and CDR2 as FYNNEI. CDR3 residues: CASSEASGVEQYF. CDR3 coding DNA: TGTGCCAGCAGTGAAGCGTCCGGGGTCGAGCAGTACTTC.

This clonotype has at least ten counts. The rearrangement joins TRBV12-3 or TRBV12-4 to TRBJ1-6; the match to TRBD1 covers 7 bases. CDR3 length equals 14 residues. The junction had 5 bases not matched to a gene; V was cut back by 3 bases and J by 9 bases. The CDR3 bases are TGTGCCAGCAGTTTCCAGGGGGGGGCTTCACCCCTCCACTTT. Protein: CASSFQGGASPLHF.

There are many counts of this clonotype. The gene calls are TRBV28 and TRBJ1-3; D gene ambiguous. CDR1 and CDR2 from the germline V gene are MDHEN and SYDVKM. The CDR3 covers 16 residues. V dropped 4 bases and J dropped 4 bases, with 17 bases sitting between them. This chain's CDR3 is CASSSQSASTGNTIYF. DNA for the CDR3: TGTGCCAGCAGTTCCCAATCAGCGTCTACGGGAAACACCATATATTTT.

A word on this clonotype: The junction does not match germline at one end; this may be a read error. The rearrangement joins TRBV12-3 or TRBV12-4 to TRBJ2-5, with D maybe TRBD1 (6 bases). The CDR3 sequence is 13 residues long. The CDR3 region has the DNA TGTGCCAGCAGACGGGACAACCAAAAGACCCAGTACTTC. Its translation is CASRRDNQKTQYF.

This clonotype was counted many times. The V and J genes are TRBV4-2 and TRBJ2-3, with D uncertain. The CDR3 contains 12 residues. Germline loops: CDR1 LGHNA, CDR2 YNFKEQ. The V gene lost 8 bases and the J gene lost 4 bases, with 10 bases spanning the gap. The CDR3 loop reads CASSIAPDTQYF. As DNA, the CDR3 is TGTGCCAGCTCCATCGCTCCAGATACGCAGTATTTT.

At least ten counts were recorded for this clonotype. The chain uses TRBV28 and TRBJ2-7; D is possibly TRBD1 (6 bases). Trimming cost V 10 bases and J 2 bases, with 12 bases left between them. The CDR3 covers 12 residues. CDR1 and CDR2 from the germline V gene are MDHEN and SYDVKM. CDR3 sequence (DNA): TGTGCCACCGGATGGACAGCCTACGAGCAGTACTTC. This codes for CATGWTAYEQYF.

The chain links TRBV5-1 to TRBJ1-1; D unclear. V lost 5 bases and J 0 bases, leaving 14 bases between the germline ends. The CDR3 length is 15 residues. Germline CDR1 and CDR2: SGHRS and YFSETQ. Written as DNA, the CDR3 is TGCGCCAGCAGGGAGGCGGGTGTCGTGAACACTGAAGCTTTCTTT. Its protein is CASREAGVVNTEAFF.

Many counts were recorded for this clonotype. CDR3: CASTSRRETQYF. CDR3 DNA: TGTGCCAGCACTTCCAGGAGGGAGACCCAGTACTTC. The chain is built from TRBV28 and TRBJ2-5, with a weak D call TRBD2 (5 bases). Germline loops: CDR1 MDHEN, CDR2 SYDVKM. This CDR3 is built from 12 residues. V lost 7 bases, J lost 5 bases, and 11 bases lay in between.

This clonotype was counted at least ten times. The V call is TRBV20-1, the J call TRBJ2-7; 12 nucleotides agree with TRBD2. J was trimmed by 0 bases and V by 6 bases; bases with no gene match: 9. Germline CDR1 DFQATT, CDR2 SNEGSKA (reference sequence). CDR3 size: 16 residues. As DNA, the CDR3 is TGCAGTGCCCAAAGGGGGACTAGCGGGCCCTCCTACGAGCAGTACTTC. Protein product: CSAQRGTSGPSYEQYF.

This clonotype was seen ten or more times. The V call is TRBV14, the J call TRBJ2-7; D is uncertain. The CDR3 runs to 13 residues. Germline CDR1 SGHDN, CDR2 FVKESK. Trimming stripped 2 bases from V and 7 bases from J, with 12 bases between. CDR3: CASSQLNLQEQYF. CDR3 nucleotides: TGTGCCAGCAGCCAATTGAACCTACAAGAGCAGTACTTC.

Many counts were recorded for this clonotype. This chain joins TRBV6-5 and TRBJ2-7; 7 bases match TRBD1. V shed 4 bases and J 0 bases; nucleotides not matched to a gene: 9. The CDR3 contains 16 residues. Germline V lookup: CDR1 MNHEY, CDR2 SVGAGI. CDR3 sequence reads: CASSSPRQGNSYEQYF. CDR3 in DNA: TGTGCCAGCAGTTCCCCCCGACAGGGCAACTCCTACGAGCAGTACTTC.

This clonotype was seen a single time. The chain links TRBV11-2 to TRBJ2-7; 9 bases align to TRBD1. CDR3 length: 17 amino acids. The germline V gene has CDR1 SGHAT and CDR2 FQNNGV. Germline trimming cut 3 bases from V and 3 bases from J; bases unmatched to any gene: 12. CDR3 sequence (DNA): TGTGCCAGCAGCTTCCCCCGACCGGGACAGGGTGACTACGAGCAGTACTTC. It yields the protein CASSFPRPGQGDYEQYF.

This clonotype was detected ten times or more. The V and J genes are TRBV30 and TRBJ2-2; 8 nucleotides align to TRBD2. There are 15 residues in the CDR3. The V gene's germline CDR1 is GTSNPN and CDR2 SVGIG (reference sequence). The V gene end was trimmed by 3 bases and the J gene end by 6 bases; junction bases not matched to a gene: 9. CDR3 in amino acids: CAWREAGAGPGELFF. The CDR3 coding sequence is TGTGCCTGGAGGGAAGCGGGAGCGGGACCCGGGGAGCTGTTTTTT.

This clonotype has a count of ten or more. The chain recombines TRBV11-2 with TRBJ2-7; 9 positions agree with TRBD2. CDR3 length: 16 amino acids. J gave up 4 bases and V 2 bases, and 9 bases lay outside the gene matches. The germline CDR1 and CDR2 sequences are SGHAT and FQNNGV. The CDR3 DNA reads as TGTGCCAGCAGCTTAAGGTTTCCTAGCGGGGTATACGAGCAGTACTTC. Its protein product is CASSLRFPSGVYEQYF.

This clonotype occurred many times. The genes are TRBV10-1 and TRBJ2-7; 8 bases align to TRBD1. Germline V gene data show CDR1 as WNHNN and CDR2 as SYGVQD (reference sequence). The CDR3 is 14 residues long. J gave up 1 base and V 6 bases, and 5 bases lay outside the gene matches. The CDR3 DNA is TGCGCCAGCAGCTGGGACAGGATATCCTACGAGCAGTACTTC. Translated: CASSWDRISYEQYF.

This clonotype was seen repeatedly, ten times or more. The chain links TRBV7-9 to TRBJ1-1, with D unresolved. The germline gives CDR1 SEHNR, CDR2 FQNEAQ (reference sequence). This CDR3 has 12 residues. V was shortened by 5 bases and J by 2 bases, with 6 bases between the two germline ends. CDR3 protein: CASSVFNTEAFF. The CDR3 nucleotides read TGTGCCAGCAGCGTCTTCAACACTGAAGCTTTCTTT.

This clonotype counts as medium-sized. This chain joins TRBV6-2 or TRBV6-3 and TRBJ2-2; a possible D gene is TRBD1 (5 bases). This CDR3 comprises 14 residues. V dropped 2 bases and J dropped 7 bases, with 11 bases sitting between them. Germline CDR1 is MNHEY and CDR2 is SVGEGT. The CDR3 here is CASSYGDSSGELFF. For the CDR3, the DNA is TGTGCCAGCAGTTACGGTGACAGCAGCGGGGAGCTGTTTTTT.

This clonotype was recorded many times. The chain links TRBV9 to TRBJ2-7, with 7 positions matching TRBD1. Germline loops: CDR1 SGDLS, CDR2 YYNGEE. V was clipped by 3 bases and J by 5 bases; unmatched bases: 11. This CDR3 has 15 residues. In nucleotides, the CDR3 is TGTGCCAGCAGCGCGACAGGGCGGCCCGCGGACGAGCAGTACTTC. It encodes CASSATGRPADEQYF.

At least ten counts were recorded for this clonotype. The gene calls are TRBV30 and TRBJ2-2, with D unclear. The germline V gene encodes CDR1 GTSNPN and CDR2 SVGIG (reference sequence). This CDR3 is built from 13 residues. Trimming took 4 bases from V and 0 from J, leaving 6 bases between them. This chain's CDR3 is CAWKYSNTGELFF. For the CDR3, the DNA is TGTGCCTGGAAATATTCGAACACCGGGGAGCTGTTTTTT. The full variable domain, completed using reference TRBV30 and TRBJ2-2, is SQTIHQWPATLVQPVGSPLSLECTVEGTSNPNLYWYRQAAGRGLQLLFYSVGIGQISSEVPQNLSASRPQDRQFILSSKKLLLSDSGFYLCAWKYSNTGELFFGEGSRLTVL.

This clonotype was counted between two and nine times. This chain uses TRBV2 with TRBJ2-7; D ambiguous. Trimming took off 6 bases at V and 2 bases at J, with 11 bases between the two ends. From germline, CDR1 is SNHLY and CDR2 FYNNEI. This CDR3 has 13 residues. The CDR3 reads CASRQVPPYEQYF. DNA for the CDR3: TGTGCCAGCAGACAAGTACCCCCCTACGAGCAGTACTTC.

This clonotype was detected only a few times. The rearrangement uses TRBV7-8 and TRBJ1-2; D is ambiguous. Per germline, CDR1 SGHVS and CDR2 FQNEAQ. Trimming shortened V by 2 bases and J by 1 base, and 14 bases separated the two germline ends. The CDR3 contains 16 residues. The DNA for the CDR3 is TGTGCCAGCAGCTTATCTCCCCCAGGCCTTAACTATGGCTACACCTTC. Translated: CASSLSPPGLNYGYTF.

This clonotype was counted many times. This rearrangement joins TRBV6-2 or TRBV6-3 to TRBJ1-6; 7 nucleotides agree with TRBD1. The V gene end was trimmed by 5 bases and the J gene end by 0 bases; junction bases not matched to a gene: 4. This CDR3 is 16 amino acids long. From germline, CDR1 is MNHEY and CDR2 SVGEGT. The CDR3 loop is CASSRGQASYNSPLHF. The CDR3 DNA reads TGTGCCAGCAGTCGCGGACAGGCCTCCTATAATTCACCCCTCCACTTT.

This clonotype was observed a few times. The rearrangement links TRBV30 to TRBJ1-5; maybe TRBD1 (5 bases). This CDR3 is 13 amino acids long. V lost 2 bases, J lost 7 bases, and 12 bases lay in between. Germline V gives CDR1 GTSNPN, CDR2 SVGIG (reference sequence). CDR3 loop: CAWSLGWGQPQHF. In DNA, the CDR3 is TGTGCCTGGAGTTTGGGTTGGGGGCAGCCCCAGCATTTT.

This clonotype was detected ten times or more. This sequence joins TRBV6-1 and TRBJ1-1, with D perhaps matching TRBD1 (5 bases). This CDR3 is built from 14 residues. The V end was cut by 9 bases, the J end by 4 bases, with 18 bases between. Looked up from germline, CDR1 is MNHNS and CDR2 is SASEGT. This CDR3 reads CASNSYTGGTEAFF. The CDR3 DNA is TGTGCCAGTAACAGTTACACTGGGGGCACTGAAGCTTTCTTT.